This T cell receptor (beta chain) appears in the sequencing data of a study of T-cell memory formation after mild COVID-19. This clonotype was counted ten times or more. Amplification by 5'RACE using constant-segment primers produced TCR alpha and TCR beta cDNA libraries that carried sample barcodes and UMIs. TCRdb used MiXCR to reprocess the 5' RACE reads, holding one entry per CDR3 protein. The table includes approximately 35,000 distinct CDR3 sequences, approximately 21% detected once. The CDR3 has 15 residues. The ends were cut back, 0 bases at V and 0 bases at J, with 7 bases in the middle. The germline V gene has CDR1 LGHNA and CDR2 YSLEER.

The sequence came from an adult who had mild COVID-19 (a few samples of this study predate the infection). Cell type and time point are not known. The sequencing input was PBMCs or a T cell subset sorted from them (not recorded which). V usage is TRBV4-3 and J usage is TRBJ2-3; unclear D gene. The CDR3 region has the DNA TGCGCCAGCAGCCAAGAGGGCCAGAGCACAGATACGCAGTATTTT. Amino acid sequence: CASSQEGQSTDTQYF.